One and the same sample provided the 27 T cell receptor beta chains below, sequenced in a study of monozygotic twins with inflammatory bowel disease. TCRdb re-called the 5' RACE reads and shows each CDR3 protein once, DNA omitted. This specimen shows 200,000 to 250,000 distinct CDR3 sequences; the ten leading clones hold 7.7%. Specimen: blood. Receptors originate from a human donor with ulcerative colitis or Crohn's disease, or a healthy co-twin of an affected twin (not recorded which).

The V call is TRBV7-8, the J call TRBJ2-2; TCRdb names TRBD1, which stays unverified in the absence of DNA. The CDR3 is 16 residues long. In germline, CDR1 is SGHVS, CDR2 FQNEAQ. The CDR3: CASSLAGQHNTGELFF.

The chain carries TRBV6-1 and TRBJ2-1; the TRBD2 assignment by TCRdb is unverifiable without DNA. Germline CDR1 reads MNHNS; CDR2 reads SASEGT. The CDR3 is 15 residues long. CDR3 sequence: CASSPREREVDEQFF.

V gene TRBV12-3 or TRBV12-4 combines with J gene TRBJ2-1; the TCRdb D gene call, TRBD2, has no DNA to confirm it. CDR3 size: 16 residues. The CDR3: CASRGGRADSYNEQFF.

This chain links TRBV27 with TRBJ1-1; TCRdb proposes TRBD1, but this gene call is untestable without DNA. The CDR3 consists of 16 residues. Germline-derived CDR1 and CDR2 are MNHEY and SMNVEV (reference sequence). The CDR3 is CASSRSQGGYFTEAFF.

V is TRBV3-1 and J is TRBJ1-5; TCRdb's D gene call, TRBD1, goes unchecked for lack of DNA. The CDR3 has 14 amino acids. Per germline, CDR1 LGHDT and CDR2 YNNKEL (reference sequence). CDR3 residues: CASSQGQGGRPQHF.

The genes are TRBV11-2 and TRBJ2-5; TCRdb's D gene call, TRBD2, goes unchecked for lack of DNA. The CDR3 extends over 16 amino acids. Germline CDR1 SGHAT, CDR2 FQNNGV. The chain's CDR3 is CASSSFEAGEGETQYF.

J is TRBJ1-2 and V is TRBV12-3 or TRBV12-4; lacking DNA, the TRBD1 call made by TCRdb goes unchecked. The CDR3 loop spans 12 amino acids. The CDR3 sequence: CASSFNRNGYTF.

The chain recombines TRBV19 with TRBJ1-5. In germline, CDR1 is LNHDA, CDR2 SQIVND (reference sequence). The CDR3 is made up of 18 amino acids. The CDR3 protein is CASSLGTAVGYSNQPQHF. Variable domain in full (rest from reference TRBV19 and TRBJ1-5): DGGITQSPKYLFRKEGQNVTLSCEQNLNHDAMYWYRQDPGQGLRLIYYSQIVNDFQKGDIAEGYSVSREKKESFPLTVTSAQKNPTAFYLCASSLGTAVGYSNQPQHFGDGTRLSIL.

The genes are TRBV4-3 and TRBJ2-2; absent DNA, TCRdb's TRBD2 call cannot be checked. CDR3 size: 19 residues. Per germline, CDR1 LGHNA and CDR2 YSLEER. The CDR3 sequence: CASSLFGGGLATNTGELFF.

The rearrangement uses TRBV9 and TRBJ1-2; TCRdb's D call of TRBD1 is untestable without DNA. This CDR3 contains 14 residues. Germline assignment: CDR1 SGDLS and CDR2 YYNGEE. CDR3 amino acids: CASSGHNSGTGYTF.

The chain has TRBV20-1 and TRBJ2-1; TCRdb indicates TRBD2, and absent DNA this call remains unverified. The CDR3 is 19 amino acids. Germline V gene data show CDR1 as DFQATT and CDR2 as SNEGSKA (reference sequence). CDR3 sequence: CSARAWSLETSANYNEQFF.

The chain has TRBV6-2 or TRBV6-3 and TRBJ2-7. The germline V gene encodes CDR1 MNHEY and CDR2 SVGEGT. The CDR3 covers 13 residues. CDR3 sequence reads: CASSYRTGYEQYF.

The chain couples TRBV6-1 to TRBJ1-1; as DNA is missing, the TRBD1 call by TCRdb cannot be tested. This CDR3 has 14 amino acids. Germline CDR1 MNHNS, CDR2 SASEGT. The CDR3 here is CASSAYNRDTEAFF.

The chain uses TRBV5-1 and TRBJ1-1; TCRdb returns TRBD1, unconfirmable since there is no DNA. CDR1 is SGHRS and CDR2 is YFSETQ in the germline V gene. The CDR3 loop spans 12 amino acids. CDR3 amino acids: CASSQYGNEAFF.

The chain carries TRBV9 and TRBJ2-5; absent DNA, TCRdb's TRBD1 call cannot be checked. Germline V lookup: CDR1 SGDLS, CDR2 YYNGEE. The CDR3 loop spans 15 amino acids. The CDR3 sequence is CASSVPGGTQETQYF.

V usage is TRBV6-1 and J usage is TRBJ2-2; lacking DNA, the TRBD1 call made by TCRdb goes unchecked. Germline V lookup: CDR1 MNHNS, CDR2 SASEGT. This CDR3 has 14 amino acids. The CDR3 protein is CASRLLSGGGELFF.

The gene calls are TRBV6-1 and TRBJ2-1; TCRdb returns TRBD2, unconfirmable since there is no DNA. This CDR3 has 14 residues. Germline CDR1 MNHNS, CDR2 SASEGT. This CDR3 reads CASTSASGSHEQFF.

The chain carries TRBV5-4 and TRBJ1-4. The CDR3 runs to 15 residues. CDR1 and CDR2 from the germline V gene are SGHNT and YYREEE (reference sequence). This chain's CDR3 is CASSARDSPGGGMFF.

The chain joins TRBV20-1 to TRBJ2-7; TCRdb designates TRBD1, a call that cannot be tested without DNA. Germline V gene data show CDR1 as DFQATT and CDR2 as SNEGSKA (reference sequence). The length of the CDR3 is 12 residues. This chain's CDR3 is CSARSPGSEQYF.

The chain combines TRBV21-1 with TRBJ1-1; the D call of TRBD1 rests on TCRdb alone, since no DNA is present to check it. TRBV21-1 is designated a pseudogene. There are 18 residues in the CDR3. The CDR3 reads CASSKGLTDQGSCTEAFF.

The J gene is TRBJ2-1, the V gene TRBV24-1; TCRdb's D gene call, TRBD2, goes unchecked for lack of DNA. CDR3 length equals 16 residues. The germline V gene encodes CDR1 KGHDR and CDR2 SFDVKD. This CDR3 reads CATSDSSGRARNEQFF.

This chain connects TRBV12-3 or TRBV12-4 to TRBJ1-1; TCRdb selects TRBD1, and the lack of DNA leaves this call unchecked. The CDR3 extends over 15 amino acids. CDR3 in amino acids: CASRTGQPSHTEAFF.

The gene calls are TRBV18 and TRBJ2-4; TCRdb picks TRBD1, but there is no DNA to check that call. CDR1 is KGHSH, CDR2 LQKENI, per germline. This CDR3 has 14 residues. CDR3 protein: CASSPGTGLNIQYF.

The rearrangement uses TRBV5-1 and TRBJ1-6. The germline gives CDR1 SGHRS, CDR2 YFSETQ. The CDR3 covers 15 residues. CDR3 residues: CASSLVGAEREPLHF.

The rearrangement joins TRBV29-1 to TRBJ2-3; TCRdb lists TRBD1, though no DNA is available to test this call. The germline CDR1 and CDR2 sequences are SQVTM and ANQGSEA. This CDR3 is 14 amino acids long. The CDR3 loop reads CSVEEVFGGDTQYF.

The rearrangement uses TRBV4-1 and TRBJ2-3; TCRdb names TRBD2, which stays unverified in the absence of DNA. CDR1 is MGHRA and CDR2 is YSYEKL in the germline V gene. The CDR3 totals 17 residues. This chain's CDR3 is CASSPPTPGRAADTQYF.

The rearrangement links TRBV4-3 to TRBJ1-1; TCRdb names TRBD1, which stays unverified in the absence of DNA. Germline V gene sequence: CDR1 LGHNA, CDR2 YSLEER. The CDR3 contains 15 residues. The CDR3 loop is CASSLSGGGRTEAFF.